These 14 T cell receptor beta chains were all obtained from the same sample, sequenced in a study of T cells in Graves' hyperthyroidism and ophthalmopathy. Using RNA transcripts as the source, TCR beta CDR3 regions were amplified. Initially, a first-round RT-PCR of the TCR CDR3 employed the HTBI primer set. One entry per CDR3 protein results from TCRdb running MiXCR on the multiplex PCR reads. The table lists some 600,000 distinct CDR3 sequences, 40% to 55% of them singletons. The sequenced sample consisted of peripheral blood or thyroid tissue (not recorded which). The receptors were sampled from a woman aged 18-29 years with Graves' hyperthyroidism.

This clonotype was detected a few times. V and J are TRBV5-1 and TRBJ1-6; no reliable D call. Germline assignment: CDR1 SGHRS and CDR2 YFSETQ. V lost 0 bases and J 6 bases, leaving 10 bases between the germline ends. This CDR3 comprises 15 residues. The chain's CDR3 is CASSLDRRGNSPLHF. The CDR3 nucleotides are TGCGCCAGCAGCTTGGACCGGCGGGGTAATTCACCCCTCCACTTT.

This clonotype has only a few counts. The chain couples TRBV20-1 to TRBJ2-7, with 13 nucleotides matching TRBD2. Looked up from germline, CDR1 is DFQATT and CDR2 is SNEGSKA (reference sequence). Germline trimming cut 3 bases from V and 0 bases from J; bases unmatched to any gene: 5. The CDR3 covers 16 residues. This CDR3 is CSASRTSGSLSYEQYF. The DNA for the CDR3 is TGCAGTGCTAGTCGGACTAGCGGGAGTCTCTCCTACGAGCAGTACTTC.

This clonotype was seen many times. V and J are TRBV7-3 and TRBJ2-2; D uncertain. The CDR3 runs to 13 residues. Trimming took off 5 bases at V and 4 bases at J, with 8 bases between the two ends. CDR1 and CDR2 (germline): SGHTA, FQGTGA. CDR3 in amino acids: CASSDKGTGELFF. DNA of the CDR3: TGTGCCAGCAGCGATAAGGGCACCGGGGAGCTGTTTTTT.

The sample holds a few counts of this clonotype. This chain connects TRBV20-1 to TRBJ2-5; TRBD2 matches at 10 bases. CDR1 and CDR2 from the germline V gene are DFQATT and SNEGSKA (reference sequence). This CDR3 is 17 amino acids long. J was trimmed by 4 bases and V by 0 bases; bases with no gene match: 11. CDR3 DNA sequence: TGCAGTGCTAGAGATCCCAGCGGGAGGGCCCAGGGAGAGACCCAGTACTTC. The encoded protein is CSARDPSGRAQGETQYF.

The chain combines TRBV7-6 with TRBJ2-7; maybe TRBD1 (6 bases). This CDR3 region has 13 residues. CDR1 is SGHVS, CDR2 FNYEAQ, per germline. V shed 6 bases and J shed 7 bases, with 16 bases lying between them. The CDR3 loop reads CASSYSGQLEQYF. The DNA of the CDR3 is TGTGCCAGCAGTTACTCAGGACAGCTTGAGCAGTACTTC. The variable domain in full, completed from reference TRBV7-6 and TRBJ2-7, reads GAGVSQSPRYKVTKRGQDVALRCDPISGHVSLYWYRQALGQGPEFLTYFNYEAQQDKSGLPNDRFSAERPEGSISTLTIQRTEQRDSAMYRCASSYSGQLEQYFGPGTRLTVT.

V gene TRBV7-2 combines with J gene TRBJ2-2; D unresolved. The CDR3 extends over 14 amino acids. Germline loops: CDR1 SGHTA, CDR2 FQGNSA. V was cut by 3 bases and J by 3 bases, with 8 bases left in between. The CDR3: CASSLQEYTGELFF. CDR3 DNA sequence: TGTGCCAGCAGCTTGCAGGAGTACACCGGGGAGCTGTTTTTT. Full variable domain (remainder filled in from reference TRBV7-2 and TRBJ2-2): GAGVSQSPSNKVTEKGKDVELRCDPISGHTALYWYRQSLGQGLEFLIYFQGNSAPDKSGLPSDRFSAERTGGSVSTLTIQRTQQEDSAVYLCASSLQEYTGELFFGEGSRLTVL.

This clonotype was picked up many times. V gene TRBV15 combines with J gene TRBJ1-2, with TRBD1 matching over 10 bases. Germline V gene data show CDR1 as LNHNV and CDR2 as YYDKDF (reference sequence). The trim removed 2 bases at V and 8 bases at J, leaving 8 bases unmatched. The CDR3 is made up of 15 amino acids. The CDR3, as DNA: TGTGCCACCAGCAGACCCGACGACAGGGGGCTGGGCTACACCTTC. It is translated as CATSRPDDRGLGYTF. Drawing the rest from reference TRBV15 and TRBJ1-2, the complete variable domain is DAMVIQNPRYQVTQFGKPVTLSCSQTLNHNVMYWYQQKSSQAPKLLFHYYDKDFNNEADTPDNFQSRRPNTSFCFLDIRSPGLGDTAMYLCATSRPDDRGLGYTFGSGTRLTVV.

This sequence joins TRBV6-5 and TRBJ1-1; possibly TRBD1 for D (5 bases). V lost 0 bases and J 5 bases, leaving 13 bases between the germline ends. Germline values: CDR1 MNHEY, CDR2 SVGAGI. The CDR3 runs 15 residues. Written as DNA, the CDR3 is TGTGCCAGCAGTTACTCGCCAGGGATAAGAACTGAAGCTTTCTTT. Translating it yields CASSYSPGIRTEAFF.

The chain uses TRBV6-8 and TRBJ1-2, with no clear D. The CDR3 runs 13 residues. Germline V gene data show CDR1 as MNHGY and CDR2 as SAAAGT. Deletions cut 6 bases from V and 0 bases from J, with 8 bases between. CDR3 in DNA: TGTGCCAGCAGCACCCGCACTAACTATGGCTACACCTTC. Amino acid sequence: CASSTRTNYGYTF.

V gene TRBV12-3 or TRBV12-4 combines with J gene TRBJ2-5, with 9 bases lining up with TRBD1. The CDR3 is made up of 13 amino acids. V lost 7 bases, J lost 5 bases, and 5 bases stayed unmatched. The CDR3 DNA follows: TGTGCCAGCAACTCGGACAGGGGCGAGACCCAGTACTTC. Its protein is CASNSDRGETQYF.

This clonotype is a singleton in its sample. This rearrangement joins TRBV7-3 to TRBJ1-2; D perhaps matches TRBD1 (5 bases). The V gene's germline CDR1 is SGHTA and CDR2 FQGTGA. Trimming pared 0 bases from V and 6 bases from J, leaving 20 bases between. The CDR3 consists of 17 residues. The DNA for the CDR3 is TGTGCCAGCAGCTTAACGTTACGGCAGGGTTATTCGCATGGCTACACCTTC. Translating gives CASSLTLRQGYSHGYTF.

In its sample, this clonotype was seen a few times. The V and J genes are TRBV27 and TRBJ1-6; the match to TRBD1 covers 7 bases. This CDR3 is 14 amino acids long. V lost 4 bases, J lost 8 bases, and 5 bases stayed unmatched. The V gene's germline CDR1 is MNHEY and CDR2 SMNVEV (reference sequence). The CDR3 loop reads CASSSTGRDSPLHF. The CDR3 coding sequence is TGTGCCAGCAGTTCGACAGGGAGGGATTCACCCCTCCACTTT.

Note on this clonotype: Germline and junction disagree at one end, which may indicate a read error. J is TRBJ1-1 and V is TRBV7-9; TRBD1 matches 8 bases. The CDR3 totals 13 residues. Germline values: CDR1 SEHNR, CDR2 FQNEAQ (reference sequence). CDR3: CATSLGDRLEAFF. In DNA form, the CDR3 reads TGTGCCACCAGCTTGGGGGACAGGCTCGAAGCTTTCTTT.

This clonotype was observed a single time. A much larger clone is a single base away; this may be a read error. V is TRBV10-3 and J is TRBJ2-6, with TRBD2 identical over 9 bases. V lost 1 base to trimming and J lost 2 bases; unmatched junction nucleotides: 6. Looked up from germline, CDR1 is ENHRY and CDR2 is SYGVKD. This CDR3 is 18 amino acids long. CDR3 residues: CAISELAGDLPGANVLTF. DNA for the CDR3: TGTGCCATCAGTGAGTTAGCGGGAGACCTCCCTGGGGCCAACGTCCTGACTTTC.